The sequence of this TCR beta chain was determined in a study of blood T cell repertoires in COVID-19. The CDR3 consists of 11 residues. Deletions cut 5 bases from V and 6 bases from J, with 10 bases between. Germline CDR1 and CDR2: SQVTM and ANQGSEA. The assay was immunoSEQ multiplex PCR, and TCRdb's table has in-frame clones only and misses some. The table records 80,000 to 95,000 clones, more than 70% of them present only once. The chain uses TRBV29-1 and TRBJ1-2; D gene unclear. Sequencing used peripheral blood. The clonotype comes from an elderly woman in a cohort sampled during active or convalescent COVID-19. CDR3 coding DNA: TGCAGCGTTTTCGGGGAGAATGGCTACACCTTC. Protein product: CSVFGENGYTF. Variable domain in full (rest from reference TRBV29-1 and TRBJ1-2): SAVISQKPSRDICQRGTSLTIQCQVDSQVTMMFWYRQQPGQSLTLIATANQGSEATYESGFVIDKFPISRPNLTFSTLTVSNMSPEDSSIYLCSVFGENGYTFGSGTRLTVV.